The source of this T cell receptor (beta chain) is a study of blood T cells in healthy people across ages (dated by TCRdb to the mid-2010s). In the study overall: In model experiments, roughly one uniquely barcoded TCR beta cDNA molecule per two T cells was captured by template switching. The study analyzed two additional independent replicas of 1 million unique cDNA reads from the same blood draw for two donors, one aged 18 to 30 and one aged 80 or older. Donors of different ages were randomly distributed across sequencing lanes to avoid experimental bias. The donors were divided into four age groups: young (average around 16 years), middle-aged (about 40), aged (about 56) and long-lived (82). Age-related changes in TCR beta repertoire diversity were measured in the study by deep sequencing normalized with unique cDNA molecular identifiers. Results and caveats for the whole study, not just this receptor: The long-lived group showed more naive CD4+ T cells, fewer expanded clones and increased TCR diversity than the aged group, suggesting age selection. Estimates of total diversity based on one million sequenced T cells were considered lower bounds and underestimates. Observed TCR beta diversity per million T cells fell roughly linearly with age, and a significant reduction was already apparent by age around 40. Because the CMV infection status of the donors was unknown, age-related changes in expanded clonotypes may potentially have been confounded. Because profiling used bulk unsorted PBMCs, naive and antigen-experienced compartments could not be compared conclusively. The percentage of naive T cells measured by flow cytometry correlated strongly with observed TCR beta diversity.

The donors were a few dozen Caucasian individuals from Russia, aged 6 to 90 years, who were systemically healthy. Each donor gave 8 to 10 milliliters of peripheral blood, drawn into EDTA-treated Vacutainer tubes. Ficoll-Paque density-gradient centrifugation was used to isolate PBMCs, with at least 6.5 million per sample. Total RNA, at least 5 micrograms per sample, was extracted from PBMCs with Trizol reagent. Naive CD45RAhigh/CD27high T cell percentages were measured by flow cytometry on a PBMC aliquot from every donor. This clonotype was detected once. Its antigen remains unidentified. Base qualities are not recorded, but no much larger clone differs from it by a single base. The library was built by means of 5' RACE. Sequencing was performed on an Illumina HiSeq 2500. The second PCR ran for roughly 7 to 12 cycles and used a J-beta primer mix along with a sample-barcoded 5' primer. Each TCR beta cDNA molecule received a unique molecular identifier from a template-switch 5' adaptor carrying 12 random nucleotides. At least 2.5 million CDR3-containing paired-end reads were obtained from each sample. The Mint cDNA synthesis kit, primed by a TRBC-specific oligonucleotide, was used to synthesize first-strand cDNA from all RNA. Following uracil-DNA glycosylase treatment, all cDNA underwent a first 18-cycle PCR with the universal primers M1SS and BC2_uni_R. Processing in the source paper ran as follows. Each sample was normalized by randomly selecting 1 million high-quality reads, each carrying a distinct molecular identifier. Instead of being binned into consensus sequences, reads with shared molecular identifiers were discarded. CDR3 identification, clonotype clustering and error correction used MiTCR with a Q25 quality threshold and the strictest error-elimination algorithm. A nonparametric unseen species model using Euler transformation provided a lower-bound estimate of total TCR beta diversity. TCRdb reprocessed the public reads (quality trimming at Q25 with fastp, clone calling with MiXCR) and kept in-frame beta chains. Records with the same CDR3 protein are collapsed into one entry carrying the most frequent genes and DNA. V and J calls and clone size were set by TCRdb, not the authors. For this sample the table gives 1.5 million to 2 million distinct CDR3 sequences, of which 49% were detected only once. The leading ten clones occupy less than 2.5% of the sample.

Deletion took 4 bases off V and 5 bases off J, with a span of 10 bases between the germline ends. Taken from cysteine to phenylalanine, the CDR3 has 13 residues. The DNA shown is the 39-base CDR3, in frame from base 1. CDR1 MNHNY and CDR2 SVGAGI were looked up in the germline V gene (reference sequence). The receptor's source is a woman in her 40s in good health. The chain was built from TRBV6-6 and TRBJ2-3; the D gene cannot be resolved reliably. The source material was blood. The nucleotide sequence is TGTGCCAGCAGTTGTCCCGGTCTAGATACGCAGTATTTT. It translates to CASSCPGLDTQYF.